These T cell receptor beta chains were read from a single sample in a study of CD8+ T cells in alopecia areata. Sequencing used immunoSEQ multiplex PCR; TCRdb keeps in-frame clones, though not all of them. This sample yields 140,000 or so clones, of which about 47% are seen a single time; 0.99% belongs to the top ten. The material sequenced was CD4+ T cells sorted from blood, taken at week 0. The source is a human donor with alopecia areata. The CDR3 runs from the conserved cysteine through the conserved F or W. Fields, in order: D gene, V gene, J gene, clone size, CDR3 DNA, CDR3 protein. A D gene is named only where the DNA matches it firmly. The listing skips clone size in some rows; elsewhere it reads once, few, many or a size class.

>NA|TRBV10-3|TRBJ2-7|NA
TGTGCCATCAGCGATGGGACATCCTACGAGCAGTACTTC
CAISDGTSYEQYF
>TRBD1|TRBV6-6|TRBJ2-7|NA
TGTGCCAGCAGTTACACTGGGACAGGGGGACGAGAGCAGTACTTC
CASSYTGTGGREQYF
>NA|TRBV7-3|TRBJ2-1|NA
TGTGCCAGCAGCTTAACCTGGGGCGGCAATGAGCAGTTCTTC
CASSLTWGGNEQFF
>TRBD1|TRBV7-9|TRBJ2-5|few
TGTGCCAGCAGCTCCGGGACAGGGCGTTTGGCCCAGTACTTC
CASSSGTGRLAQYF
>TRBD1|TRBV15|TRBJ2-3|NA
TGTGCCACCGGGACAGGGGTCACAGATACGCAGTATTTT
CATGTGVTDTQYF
>TRBD1|TRBV11-2|TRBJ1-2|few
TGTGCCAGCAGCATGGACAGGGGTTTTGGCTACACCTTC
CASSMDRGFGYTF
>NA|TRBV30|TRBJ2-1|NA
TGTGCCTGGAGTGTACTAGGGGGTGCGAAAGAGCAGTTCTTC
CAWSVLGGAKEQFF
>NA|TRBV30|TRBJ2-3|NA
TGTGCCTGGAGTTCAGCAGATACGCAGTATTTT
CAWSSADTQYF
>NA|TRBV28|TRBJ1-1|few
TGTGCCAGCAGCCTGGCAGGGGCCGGGACTGAAGCTTTCTTT
CASSLAGAGTEAFF
>NA|TRBV29-1|TRBJ1-2|few
TGCAGCGTCGCAGGGCTCTATGGCTACACCTTC
CSVAGLYGYTF
>TRBD2|TRBV5-4|TRBJ2-1|NA
TGTGCCAGCAGCTTGGGGACTAGCAGGGGCATTACAGAGCAGTTCTTC
CASSLGTSRGITEQFF
>NA|TRBV28|TRBJ2-2|NA
TGTGCCACCCAGGACCGAGCGAACACCGGGGAGCTGTTTTTT
CATQDRANTGELFF
>NA|TRBV5-4|TRBJ2-7|NA
TGTGCCAGCAGCTTGGGAACCTACGAGCAGTACTTC
CASSLGTYEQYF
>TRBD2|TRBV29-1|TRBJ2-3|few
TGCAGCGTTTCTAGCGGGAGTACAGATACGCAGTATTTT
CSVSSGSTDTQYF
>TRBD2|TRBV5-1|TRBJ2-3|NA
TGCGCCAGCAGCTTGGCCACTAGCGGACGCACAGATACGCAGTATTTT
CASSLATSGRTDTQYF
>NA|TRBV7-7|TRBJ2-5|NA
TGTGCCAGCAGCTTGTTGCAGGGCTACCAAGAGACCCAGTACTTC
CASSLLQGYQETQYF
>TRBD2|TRBV5-1|TRBJ2-7|NA
TGCGCCAGCAGCTTGGCCAGGCCGGAAGGGACACCAACTAGCGGGAGTTACGAGCAGTACTTC
CASSLARPEGTPTSGSYEQYF
>TRBD2|TRBV2|TRBJ2-1|NA
TGTGCCAGCAGCCCCGGGACTAGCGCCCGTCATGAGCAGTTCTTC
CASSPGTSARHEQFF
>TRBD2|TRBV7-8|TRBJ2-5|NA
TGTGCCAGCAGCCACCCTACGGCGGGGGGACTAGAGACCCAGTACTTC
CASSHPTAGGLETQYF
>TRBD1|TRBV2|TRBJ2-1|NA
TGTGCCAGCAGTCGGACAGGGGGCCTGAATGAGCAGTTCTTC
CASSRTGGLNEQFF
>NA|TRBV7-2|TRBJ2-1|NA
TGTGCCAGCAGCACACAGGGATTAAGCAATGAGCAGTTCTTC
CASSTQGLSNEQFF
>NA|TRBV7-9|TRBJ2-6|once
TGTGCCAGCAGCTTAGTAGGAGCTGGGGCCAACGTCCTGACTTTC
CASSLVGAGANVLTF
>TRBD1|TRBV30|TRBJ2-5|NA
TGTGCCTGGAGTGCAAGGACAGGGGGCTATGAGACCCAGTACTTC
CAWSARTGGYETQYF
>TRBD1|TRBV18|TRBJ1-2|NA
TGTGCCAGCTCCCCCGACAGGGTGATCTATGGCTACACCTTC
CASSPDRVIYGYTF
>TRBD2|TRBV6-5|TRBJ2-3|few
TGTGCCAGCAGTCGACTAGCGGGAGGGGCAGATACGCAGTATTTT
CASSRLAGGADTQYF
>NA|TRBV7-6|TRBJ2-3|NA
TGTGCCAGCAGCTTAGCGGGGGAAGCGCAGTATTTT
CASSLAGEAQYF
>NA|TRBV6-5|TRBJ2-1|few
TGTGCCAGCAGAAGGGATAATGAGCAGTTCTTC
CASRRDNEQFF
>TRBD1|TRBV4-3|TRBJ1-2|once
TGCGCCAGCAGCCTCTCAAGGGGACAGGGATATGGCTACACCTTC
CASSLSRGQGYGYTF
>NA|TRBV29-1|TRBJ2-3|NA
TGCAGCGTTGAAGTTGGTACTCGATCAGATACGCAGTATTTT
CSVEVGTRSDTQYF
>NA|TRBV27|TRBJ2-3|NA
TGTGCCAGCAGTTTATCCACTATCGGGATAGGTACGCAGTATTTT
CASSLSTIGIGTQYF
>NA|TRBV2|TRBJ2-5|NA
TGTGCCAGCGCCCGGGCGGGGACCCAGTACTTC
CASARAGTQYF
>NA|TRBV28|TRBJ1-5|NA
TGTGCCAGCAGAATCGGACGCACGGGGTTTGGTCAGCCCCAGCATTTT
CASRIGRTGFGQPQHF
>NA|TRBV15|TRBJ1-2|NA
TGTGCCACCAGCAGAGATGATGACAGATTGGTTAACTATGGCTACACCTTC
CATSRDDDRLVNYGYTF
>NA|TRBV30|TRBJ1-5|NA
TGTGCCTGGGCCAGGGGAAGCAATCAGCCCCAGCATTTT
CAWARGSNQPQHF
>NA|TRBV11-1|TRBJ2-7|NA
TGTGCCAGCAGCATAGGGCCAACGCTAGACTACGAGCAGTACTTC
CASSIGPTLDYEQYF
>NA|TRBV14|TRBJ1-1|NA
TGTGCCAGCAGCCCCAGGGTTGTCACTGAAGCTTTCTTT
CASSPRVVTEAFF
>NA|TRBV27|TRBJ2-4|NA
TGTGCCAGCACCCGGACGGGAGTCCCAAGTCTAGCCAAAAACATTCAGTACTTC
CASTRTGVPSLAKNIQYF
>NA|TRBV20-1|TRBJ2-5|once
TGCAGTGCTAGGACCGGGGAGACCCAGTACTTC
CSARTGETQYF
>NA|TRBV11-2|TRBJ2-3|few
TGTGCCAGCAGCCGCACGACAGATACGCAGTATTTT
CASSRTTDTQYF
>TRBD1|TRBV6-5|TRBJ2-3|NA
TGTGCCAGCAGCCACCGGACAGGTGATACGCAGTATTTT
CASSHRTGDTQYF
>NA|TRBV10-3|TRBJ2-2|NA
TGTGCCATCAGTGAGACGACCTTCCCCGGGGAGCTGTTTTTT
CAISETTFPGELFF
>TRBD2|TRBV5-4|TRBJ2-7|NA
TGTGCCAGCAGCTCCCGACTAGCGGGAGGGACCCACGAGCAGTACTTC
CASSSRLAGGTHEQYF
>NA|TRBV5-1|TRBJ1-1|NA
TGCGCCAGCAGCTCCGACAGCCACACTGAAGCTTTCTTT
CASSSDSHTEAFF
>NA|TRBV29-1|TRBJ2-1|NA
TGCAGCGTGCGGGACGGTGCGAGTGAGCAGTTCTTC
CSVRDGASEQFF
>NA|TRBV29-1|TRBJ2-5|NA
TGCAGCGTTTCCCGAAAGCCATTCTCAGAGACCCAGTACTTC
CSVSRKPFSETQYF
>NA|TRBV14|TRBJ1-2|NA
TGTGCCAGCAGCCGAGCCGTGGGAGGCTACACCTTC
CASSRAVGGYTF
>NA|TRBV5-1|TRBJ2-6|NA
TGCGCCAGCAGCCCCGGCGCCAAGGGATCCCTCTCTGGGGCCAACGTCCTGACTTTC
CASSPGAKGSLSGANVLTF